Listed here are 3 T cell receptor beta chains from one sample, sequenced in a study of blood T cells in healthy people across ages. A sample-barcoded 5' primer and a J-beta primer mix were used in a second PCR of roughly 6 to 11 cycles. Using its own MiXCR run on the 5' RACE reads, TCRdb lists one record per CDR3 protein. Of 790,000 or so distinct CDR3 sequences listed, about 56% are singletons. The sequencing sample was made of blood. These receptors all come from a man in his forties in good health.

The CDR3: CASSPLVGAFWDGYTF. The CDR3 bases are TGTGCCAGCAGCCCGTTAGTAGGGGCGTTCTGGGATGGCTACACCTTC. V usage is TRBV11-3 and J usage is TRBJ1-2, with D possibly being TRBD1 (5 bases). There are 16 residues in the CDR3. Trimming took off 5 bases at V and 6 bases at J, with 22 bases between the two ends. CDR1 SGHNT and CDR2 YENEEA come from the germline V gene.

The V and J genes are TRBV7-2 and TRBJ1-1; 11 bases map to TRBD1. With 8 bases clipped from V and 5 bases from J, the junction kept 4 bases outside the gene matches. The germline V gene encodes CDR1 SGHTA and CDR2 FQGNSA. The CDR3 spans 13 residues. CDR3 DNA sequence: TGTGCCAGCGGACAGGGGGCAGTGACTGAAGCTTTCTTT. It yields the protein CASGQGAVTEAFF.

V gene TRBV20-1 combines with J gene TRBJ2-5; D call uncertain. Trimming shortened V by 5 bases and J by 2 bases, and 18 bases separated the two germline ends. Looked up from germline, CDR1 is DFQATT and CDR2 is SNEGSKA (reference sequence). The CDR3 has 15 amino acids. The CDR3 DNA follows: TGCAGTGCTTATTCGCCAACATTGATGCAAGAGACCCAGTACTTC. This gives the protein CSAYSPTLMQETQYF.